The sequence of this T cell receptor beta chain was determined in a study of T cell responses to AZD1222 COVID-19 vaccine. Findings of the study overall: Most donors were white British and more were female, and clonal diversity was possibly underestimated. Vaccine-associated CD4 TCRs ranged over spike, dominating at 160-218 and 743-854. At baseline, just a handful of AZD1222 recipients tested seropositive.

Germline CDR1 reads MNHEY; CDR2 reads SVGAGI. The CDR3 totals 14 residues. The ends were cut back, 8 bases at V and 10 bases at J, with 18 bases in the middle. Of note for this clone: The antigen is unknown.

Here immunoSEQ multiplex PCR was the method, and the copy in TCRdb shows in-frame clones only, minus some. The sample lists some 80,000 clones, approximately 88% occurring once. Sequenced material: peripheral blood, taken on day 0 of MenACWY control vaccination. The receptor was derived from an adult in good health. The J gene is TRBJ1-6, the V gene TRBV6-5, with D perhaps matching TRBD1 (5 bases). The CDR3 DNA follows: TGTGCCAGCCGTTCGTCAGGGATTGGATCACCCCTCCACTTT. This translates into CASRSSGIGSPLHF.